The TCR beta chain described here comes from a study of blood T cell repertoires in COVID-19. Between the trimmed V and J ends, which lost 5 bases and 4 bases, there was a span of 9 bases. Germline assignment: CDR1 DFQATT and CDR2 SNEGSKA (reference sequence). This CDR3 spans 11 amino acids. Per the study methods: Amplification of reference gene primers was used by the study to estimate nucleated cell counts. Produced via immunoSEQ multiplex PCR; TCRdb's table is partial and in-frame only. V and J calls and clone size follow that table, whereas D and trimming were derived from the DNA. The table records approximately 310,000 clones, 87% of them present only once.

The sample taken for sequencing was peripheral blood. The chain is built from TRBV20-1 and TRBJ2-7; perhaps TRBD2 as D (5 bases). The clonotype was recovered from a man aged 45-65 years with active or convalescent COVID-19. The CDR3 DNA sequence: TGCAGTGCTGGAGGCGGTTACGAGCAGTACTTC. The encoded protein is CSAGGGYEQYF.